This section outlines one T cell receptor (beta chain) sequence together with its context. The entry originates in a study of blood T cell repertoires in COVID-19. The overall study: COVID-19 samples collected from the United States, Italy and Spain covered acute and convalescent phases. T cells, B-cell-depleted T cells, or PBMCs supplied cDNA or gDNA.

This CDR3 comprises 14 residues. Germline V CDR1 and CDR2: SGDLS, YYNGEE. Trimming removed 3 bases from V and 9 bases from J, with 13 bases in between. Source study methods: Reference gene primer amplification in the assay estimated nucleated cell counts. Repertoires were generated with immunoSEQ multiplex PCR, while TCRdb's copy carries only in-frame clones and drops some. Clone size and V and J calls were adopted from that table, with D and trimming inferred from the DNA. The data hold fewer than 200,000 clones, with approximately 87% observed a single time. The sample comprised peripheral blood. The receptor comes from a woman between 18 and 29 years old who had recovered from COVID-19. J is TRBJ1-6 and V is TRBV9; perhaps TRBD1 as D (6 bases). The CDR3 nucleotides read TGTGCCAGCAGCGACACAGGGTTGGGTTCACCCCTCCACTTT. Translating gives CASSDTGLGSPLHF.